This passage covers 27 T cell receptor beta chains from one sample sequenced in a study of identical twins. TCRdb reanalysed the 5' RACE reads using MiXCR and keeps one entry per CDR3 protein. The data show roughly 230,000 distinct CDR3 sequences, approximately 8.3% seen once. This same sample was also taken into another study, of yellow fever vaccine responses in identical twins.

The sequenced material came from CD8+ T cells sorted from blood. The receptors shown here come from a woman aged 18-29 years in good health.

The rearrangement uses TRBV7-6 and TRBJ2-1; TRBD2 matches at 9 bases. CDR3 size: 15 residues. Trimming took 4 bases from V and 6 from J; bases not matched to a gene: 7. The germline V gene has CDR1 SGHVS and CDR2 FNYEAQ. The CDR3 region is CASSSPRGGTNEQFF. As DNA, the CDR3 is TGTGCCAGCAGCTCCCCGCGGGGGGGCACCAATGAGCAGTTCTTC.

This clonotype has just a few counts. V gene TRBV29-1 combines with J gene TRBJ2-7, with a possible D match to TRBD1 (6 bases). Germline V gene lookup returns CDR1 SQVTM and CDR2 ANQGSEA. Trimming pared 0 bases from V and 4 bases from J, leaving 16 bases between. This CDR3 has 15 amino acids. CDR3 nucleotides: TGCAGCGTTGAAGATCGAACAATGGGGGCTTACGAGCAGTACTTC. Encoded protein: CSVEDRTMGAYEQYF.

The CDR3 sequence: CASRNDRGTRSSYNEQFF. DNA for the CDR3: TGTGCCAGCAGAAATGACAGGGGAACACGGAGCTCCTACAATGAGCAGTTCTTC. The chain couples TRBV28 to TRBJ2-1; 8 bases line up with TRBD1. With V trimmed by 6 bases and J by 0 bases, 13 bases remained unmatched. Germline CDR1 and CDR2: MDHEN and SYDVKM. The CDR3 spans 18 residues.

Many counts were recorded for this clonotype. This chain joins TRBV9 and TRBJ1-6; D unresolved. Germline CDR1 SGDLS, CDR2 YYNGEE. V was cut by 4 bases and J by 5 bases, with 10 bases left in between. The CDR3 has 14 residues. The CDR3 spells CASSPGRNNSPLHF. The CDR3 DNA follows: TGTGCCAGCAGCCCAGGACGGAATAATTCACCCCTCCACTTT.

This clonotype was seen more than once but under ten times. The rearrangement joins TRBV4-2 to TRBJ2-3, with a possible D match to TRBD1 (5 bases). V gave up 1 base and J gave up 2 bases, with 13 bases separating them. CDR1 and CDR2 from the germline V gene are LGHNA and YNFKEQ. This CDR3 is 16 amino acids long. DNA for the CDR3: TGTGCCAGCAGCCAAGTAGGGGTCCGTATCACAGATACGCAGTATTTT. Translating gives CASSQVGVRITDTQYF.

V is TRBV4-2 and J is TRBJ1-1; D is unclear. The CDR3 length is 16 residues. Germline V gene sequence: CDR1 LGHNA, CDR2 YNFKEQ. Between the trimmed V and J ends, which lost 0 bases and 5 bases, there was a span of 16 bases. CDR3 DNA: TGTGCCAGCAGCCAAGAGTCCCAGGAGGGATGGACTGAAGCTTTCTTT. It specifies CASSQESQEGWTEAFF.

The V gene is TRBV7-3, the J gene TRBJ1-1; 7 bases are shared with TRBD1. J gave up 4 bases and V 5 bases, and 16 bases lay outside the gene matches. CDR1 and CDR2 (germline): SGHTA, FQGTGA. The CDR3 consists of 17 residues. CDR3 region: CASSPSGTASLSTEAFF. The DNA for the CDR3 is TGTGCCAGCAGCCCCAGCGGGACAGCCTCCTTGAGCACTGAAGCTTTCTTT.

This clonotype was detected many times. This sequence joins TRBV4-2 and TRBJ2-7; D is possibly TRBD1 or TRBD2 (5 bases each). The CDR3 covers 14 residues. V was clipped by 2 bases and J by 1 base, with 9 bases between them. Germline CDR1 LGHNA, CDR2 YNFKEQ. CDR3 residues: CASSQSGQSYEQYF. In DNA, the CDR3 is TGTGCCAGCAGCCAATCGGGGCAATCCTACGAGCAGTACTTC.

This sequence joins TRBV15 and TRBJ2-7; TRBD1 is a possible D gene (5 bases). V shed 3 bases and J shed 2 bases, with 8 bases lying between them. The CDR3 runs 13 residues. Germline loops: CDR1 LNHNV, CDR2 YYDKDF (reference sequence). As DNA, the CDR3 is TGTGCCACCAGCAGGGGGCCTACCTACGAGCAGTACTTC. Its protein is CATSRGPTYEQYF.

This clonotype was counted ten times or more. The V gene is TRBV24-1, the J gene TRBJ2-2, with 8 bases that match TRBD1. The CDR3 totals 19 residues. In germline, CDR1 is KGHDR, CDR2 SFDVKD. J was trimmed by 3 bases and V by 1 base; bases with no gene match: 12. The CDR3 DNA follows: TGTGCCACCAGTGATTTTCCACCGAGACAGGGGAAGGACACCGGGGAGCTGTTTTTT. Translated: CATSDFPPRQGKDTGELFF.

This clonotype was seen only a few times. The chain employs TRBV27 and TRBJ2-7, with D uncertain. V lost 2 bases and J lost 6, with 11 bases in between. This CDR3 has 13 amino acids. Germline V gives CDR1 MNHEY, CDR2 SMNVEV (reference sequence). The CDR3 bases are TGTGCCAGCAGTTTAGGGCAGGTGGTCGAGCAGTACTTC. It yields the protein CASSLGQVVEQYF.

This clonotype came up many times. The chain is built from TRBV6-1 and TRBJ2-7, with 7 positions matching TRBD2. The CDR3 covers 14 residues. The V gene end was trimmed by 7 bases and the J gene end by 0 bases; junction bases not matched to a gene: 6. Germline assignment: CDR1 MNHNS and CDR2 SASEGT. CDR3 amino acids: CASKRRESSYEQYF. CDR3 sequence (DNA): TGTGCCAGCAAAAGGCGGGAGAGCTCCTACGAGCAGTACTTC.

The rearrangement joins TRBV5-8 to TRBJ1-6; D unclear. The V gene's germline CDR1 is SGHTS and CDR2 YDEGEE. The V end was cut by 2 bases, the J end by 5 bases, with 8 bases between. The CDR3 has 14 amino acids. The CDR3 nucleotides are TGTGCCAGCAGCTTCGAGGCTAATAATTCACCCCTCCACTTT. Protein product: CASSFEANNSPLHF.

The chain uses TRBV10-2 and TRBJ1-4; D is undetermined. CDR3 length: 15 amino acids. V was trimmed by 2 bases and J by 3 bases, leaving 10 bases between them. The germline V gene has CDR1 WSHSY and CDR2 SAAADI. The CDR3 reads CASSEPGPPNEKLFF. CDR3 sequence (DNA): TGCGCCAGCAGTGAGCCAGGACCGCCTAATGAAAAACTGTTTTTT.

The rearrangement joins TRBV3-1 to TRBJ2-3; no definite D call. Germline CDR1 LGHDT, CDR2 YNNKEL (reference sequence). The V end lost 1 base, the J end lost 3 bases, and 11 bases lay between the germline ends. The length of the CDR3 is 15 residues. The CDR3 here is CASSQGVGSTDTQYF. The CDR3 DNA reads TGTGCCAGCAGCCAAGGGGTTGGCTCGACAGATACGCAGTATTTT.

This clonotype was counted a few times. The rearrangement links TRBV6-2 or TRBV6-3 to TRBJ2-3; 8 nucleotides agree with TRBD2. Germline values: CDR1 MNHEY, CDR2 SVGEGT. The CDR3 loop spans 17 amino acids. V lost 0 bases, J lost 2 bases, and 7 bases stayed unmatched. The CDR3 sequence: CASSYSVREETTDTQYF. CDR3 coding DNA: TGTGCCAGCAGTTACTCGGTGCGGGAGGAAACCACAGATACGCAGTATTTT.

There are a few counts of this clonotype. CDR3 protein: CASSETSASSYEQYF. In nucleotides, the CDR3 is TGTGCCAGCAGTGAAACCAGCGCCAGCTCCTACGAGCAGTACTTC. The genes are TRBV2 and TRBJ2-7; D is uncertain. Germline V gives CDR1 SNHLY, CDR2 FYNNEI. The CDR3 loop spans 15 amino acids. V was shortened by 2 bases and J by 0 bases, with 11 bases between the two germline ends.

This clonotype has a handful of counts. This chain joins TRBV6-2 or TRBV6-3 and TRBJ2-1, with D unresolved. The CDR3 runs 17 residues. V was pared by 3 bases and J by 0 bases, with 15 bases between. CDR1 is MNHEY and CDR2 is SVGEGT in the germline V gene. CDR3 coding DNA: TGTGCCAGCAGTTATGACTTCCTAACGAGCTCCTACAATGAGCAGTTCTTC. Protein product: CASSYDFLTSSYNEQFF.

This clonotype has only a few counts. This CDR3 is CASSQGGWEQYF. For the CDR3, the DNA is TGTGCCAGCAGCCAAGGAGGCTGGGAGCAGTACTTC. This chain joins TRBV3-1 and TRBJ2-7, with unresolved D. The CDR3 runs 12 residues. The V end lost 1 base, the J end lost 7 bases, and 8 bases lay between the germline ends. Germline V gene lookup returns CDR1 LGHDT and CDR2 YNNKEL (reference sequence).

This clonotype has a handful of counts. CDR3 in amino acids: CASSGATGPTDQYF. The CDR3 coding sequence is TGTGCCAGCAGCGGAGCTACAGGACCTACGGATCAGTACTTC. This chain joins TRBV9 and TRBJ2-7; TRBD1 might be the D (5 bases). The V gene's germline CDR1 is SGDLS and CDR2 YYNGEE. CDR3 length: 14 residues. Deletions cut 3 bases from V and 10 bases from J, with 20 bases between. The whole variable domain, remainder taken from reference TRBV9 and TRBJ2-7, is DSGVTQTPKHLITATGQRVTLRCSPRSGDLSVYWYQQSLDQGLQFLIQYYNGEERAKGNILERFSAQQFPDLHSELNLSSLELGDSALYFCASSGATGPTDQYFGPGTRLTVT.

The sample holds many counts of this clonotype. The rearrangement joins TRBV10-3 to TRBJ2-7; maybe TRBD1 (5 bases). V was cut by 0 bases and J by 2 bases, with 14 bases left in between. This CDR3 spans 16 amino acids. Per germline, CDR1 ENHRY and CDR2 SYGVKD. The CDR3 nucleotides read TGTGCCATCAGTGAGTCGGGGCAGAGGATCACCTACGAGCAGTACTTC. It translates to CAISESGQRITYEQYF.

This chain links TRBV20-1 with TRBJ2-7; D not certain. CDR3 length: 14 amino acids. V shed 5 bases and J shed 6 bases, with 20 bases lying between them. The germline V gene has CDR1 DFQATT and CDR2 SNEGSKA (reference sequence). CDR3 in amino acids: CSAVSVTQGSEQYF. The CDR3 DNA follows: TGCAGTGCTGTCAGCGTAACCCAAGGCAGCGAGCAGTACTTC.

This clonotype was seen more than once but under ten times. CDR3 protein: CASSHPPTGLETQYF. CDR3 in DNA: TGTGCCAGCAGCCACCCGCCGACAGGGTTGGAGACCCAGTACTTC. The J gene is TRBJ2-5, the V gene TRBV7-9; 7 bases agree with TRBD1. Germline CDR1 and CDR2: SEHNR and FQNEAQ (reference sequence). J was trimmed by 5 bases and V by 5 bases; bases with no gene match: 11. The CDR3 covers 15 residues.

This clonotype was observed many times. CDR3 nucleotides: TGTGCCAGCAGACCCGGAGCCCAACGGGAGCAGTTCTTC. Its protein product is CASRPGAQREQFF. The chain employs TRBV7-9 and TRBJ2-1; D not certain. Trimming shortened V by 6 bases and J by 10 bases, and 16 bases separated the two germline ends. Per germline, CDR1 SEHNR and CDR2 FQNEAQ (reference sequence). The CDR3 has 13 amino acids.

V usage is TRBV27 and J usage is TRBJ2-4; 9 bases fit TRBD1. The CDR3 loop spans 16 amino acids. CDR1 MNHEY and CDR2 SMNVEV come from the germline V gene (reference sequence). Trimming cost V 6 bases and J 3 bases; bases outside gene matches: 9. The CDR3 here is CASRRLTGGSKNIQYF. The CDR3, as DNA: TGTGCCAGCAGGAGACTGACAGGGGGGAGCAAAAACATTCAGTACTTC.

The J gene is TRBJ2-7, the V gene TRBV27; TRBD2 is a possible D gene (6 bases). Per the germline V gene, CDR1 is MNHEY and CDR2 is SMNVEV (reference sequence). V dropped 3 bases and J dropped 6 bases, with 15 bases sitting between them. CDR3 length: 14 residues. The DNA for the CDR3 is TGTGCCAGCAGTTTTAGGACTACCCGGGGCGAGCAGTACTTC. This encodes CASSFRTTRGEQYF.

This clonotype was seen more than once but under ten times. This chain connects TRBV7-9 to TRBJ2-7; D is possibly TRBD1 or TRBD2 (5 bases each). The length of the CDR3 is 14 residues. The V end was cut by 4 bases, the J end by 5 bases, with 15 bases between. In germline, CDR1 is SEHNR, CDR2 FQNEAQ (reference sequence). CDR3 region: CASSSGTLIDEQYF. The CDR3 DNA reads as TGTGCCAGCAGCTCCGGGACGCTCATCGACGAGCAGTACTTC.